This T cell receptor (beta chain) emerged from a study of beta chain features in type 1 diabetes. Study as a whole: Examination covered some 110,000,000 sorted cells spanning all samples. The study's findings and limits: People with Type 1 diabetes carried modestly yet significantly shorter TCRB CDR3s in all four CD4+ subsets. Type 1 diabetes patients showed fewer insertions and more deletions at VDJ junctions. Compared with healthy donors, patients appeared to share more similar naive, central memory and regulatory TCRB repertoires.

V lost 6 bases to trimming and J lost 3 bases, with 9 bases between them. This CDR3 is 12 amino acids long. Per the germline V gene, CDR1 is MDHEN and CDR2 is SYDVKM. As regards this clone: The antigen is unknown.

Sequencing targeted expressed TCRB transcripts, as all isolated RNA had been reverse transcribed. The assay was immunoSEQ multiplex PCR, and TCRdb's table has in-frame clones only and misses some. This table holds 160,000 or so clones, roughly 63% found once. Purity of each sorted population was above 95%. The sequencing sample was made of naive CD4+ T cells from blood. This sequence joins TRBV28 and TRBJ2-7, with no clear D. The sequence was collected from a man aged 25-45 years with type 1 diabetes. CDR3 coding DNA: TGTGCCAGCAGCCAATCCAACTACGAGCAGTACTTC. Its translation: CASSQSNYEQYF.